The 9 T cell receptor beta chains below all came from one sample that was sequenced in a study of T cells after yellow fever vaccination. MiXCR was run by TCRdb on the 5' RACE reads, yielding one entry per CDR3 protein. The sample consists of 300,000 to 350,000 distinct CDR3 sequences, about 11% of them appearing once. The sequencing used CD4+ T cells sorted from PBMCs, collected 45 days after the yellow fever booster vaccination. All receptors derive from a man aged 18 to 30 who received the YFV17D yellow fever vaccine.

This chain links TRBV6-6 with TRBJ1-1; 7 positions agree with TRBD1. Trimming at V came to 2 bases and at J to 3 bases, leaving 3 bases not matched to a gene. Germline V gene sequence: CDR1 MNHNY, CDR2 SVGAGI (reference sequence). This CDR3 comprises 14 residues. The chain's CDR3 is CASSYEGADTEAFF. CDR3 nucleotide sequence: TGTGCCAGCAGTTACGAGGGGGCCGACACTGAAGCTTTCTTT.

The chain links TRBV5-1 to TRBJ2-1; 14 positions agree with TRBD2. The ends lost 4 bases at V and 9 bases at J; junction bases unmatched: 15. Germline V lookup: CDR1 SGHRS, CDR2 YFSETQ. The CDR3 length is 18 residues. The CDR3 here is CASSLRLAGGRGPSEQFF. The DNA for the CDR3 is TGCGCCAGCAGCCTCCGACTAGCGGGGGGGCGCGGCCCATCTGAGCAGTTCTTC.

J is TRBJ2-5 and V is TRBV5-1; perhaps TRBD1 as D (5 bases). This CDR3 has 15 residues. Germline lookup yields CDR1 SGHRS and CDR2 YFSETQ. Trimming shortened V by 4 bases and J by 2 bases, and 15 bases separated the two germline ends. The CDR3 DNA follows: TGCGCCAGCAGCACAGTGGGGCAGGCACAAGAGACCCAGTACTTC. Translation gives CASSTVGQAQETQYF.

This clonotype turned up a few times. The V and J genes are TRBV2 and TRBJ2-7; TRBD2 matches at 7 bases. Germline CDR1 reads SNHLY; CDR2 reads FYNNEI. The CDR3 spans 13 residues. V shed 11 bases and J 2 bases; nucleotides not matched to a gene: 9. This chain's CDR3 is CAGARDYTYEQYF. The DNA of the CDR3 is TGTGCCGGCGCCCGGGACTATACCTACGAGCAGTACTTC.

This clonotype was found a few times. The V gene is TRBV24-1, the J gene TRBJ1-1, with D uncertain. This CDR3 comprises 14 residues. CDR1 is KGHDR and CDR2 is SFDVKD in the germline V gene. The V end lost 5 bases, the J end lost 1 base, and 10 bases lay between the germline ends. The CDR3 bases are TGTGCCACCAGTGGCCCGGGAGGGAACACTGAAGCTTTCTTT. Translating gives CATSGPGGNTEAFF.

This clonotype was detected ten times or more. V gene TRBV5-4 combines with J gene TRBJ2-1, with 7 bases fitting TRBD1. The germline V gene encodes CDR1 SGHNT and CDR2 YYREEE (reference sequence). Trimming took 0 bases from V and 4 from J; bases not matched to a gene: 4. The CDR3 runs 15 residues. CDR3 sequence reads: CASSLGTGLYNEQFF. Written as DNA, the CDR3 is TGTGCCAGCAGCTTGGGGACAGGTCTTTACAATGAGCAGTTCTTC.

The V and J genes are TRBV6-5 and TRBJ1-5, with D maybe TRBD1 (5 bases). Germline V gene sequence: CDR1 MNHEY, CDR2 SVGAGI. With 3 bases removed from V and 4 bases from J, the gap between germline ends came to 10 bases. This CDR3 is 14 amino acids long. The CDR3 reads CASSYQGWNQPQHF. In DNA form, the CDR3 reads TGTGCCAGCAGTTATCAGGGTTGGAATCAGCCCCAGCATTTT.

This chain uses TRBV6-5 with TRBJ2-7; a weak D match, TRBD1 (5 bases). Germline lookup yields CDR1 MNHEY and CDR2 SVGAGI. The CDR3 runs 15 residues. V was clipped by 0 bases and J by 6 bases, with 15 bases between them. The CDR3 spells CASSYSGQGISEQYF. The DNA of the CDR3 is TGTGCCAGCAGTTACTCGGGCCAGGGAATATCCGAGCAGTACTTC.

This clonotype was recorded a few times. The rearrangement joins TRBV7-9 to TRBJ1-1, with a tentative D call TRBD1 (5 bases). CDR1 SEHNR and CDR2 FQNEAQ come from the germline V gene (reference sequence). The V end lost 7 bases, the J end lost 5 bases, and 17 bases lay between the germline ends. CDR3 length: 14 residues. In DNA form, the CDR3 reads TGTGCCAGCAACCCCGTAGGGGTTAGGACTGAAGCTTTCTTT. Translation: CASNPVGVRTEAFF.